The 23 T cell receptor beta chains given below trace back to one sample, sequenced in a study of shared T cell receptors in the human thymus (dated by TCRdb to about 2021). Library preparation used the immunoSEQ multiplex PCR assay. As stored in TCRdb, this immuneACCESS dataset retains in-frame rearrangements with V and J assigned. A fraction of the clones does not appear; measured against another copy, unresolved V genes explain less than half of the discrepancy, and the remainder lacks a known reason. The sample contains 630,000 or so clones, around 87% of them found a single time. The top ten clones comprise just under 0.0095% of the sample. These records were also assigned to another study, of human thymus T cells.

The sequencing input was thymocytes. The receptors shown here come from a boy younger than two with a congenital heart defect. Donor details come from another sample of the same person, matched by shared clones.

The chain carries TRBV7-9 and TRBJ1-2; no reliable D call. This CDR3 is built from 11 residues. The germline CDR1 and CDR2 sequences are SEHNR and FQNEAQ (reference sequence). Trimming removed 6 bases from V and 6 bases from J, with 8 bases in between. CDR3 coding DNA: TGTGCCAGCAGACGGTCGGATGGCTACACCTTC. It translates to CASRRSDGYTF.

The chain has TRBV5-8 and TRBJ2-7; 7 bases agree with TRBD2. This CDR3 is built from 14 residues. V trimming: 0 bases; J trimming: 6 bases; junction bases outside the gene matches: 6. Germline-derived CDR1 and CDR2 are SGHTS and YDEGEE. The CDR3 DNA follows: TGTGCCAGCAGCTTGGTGGGCGGGAGCAGCGAGCAGTACTTC. This gives the protein CASSLVGGSSEQYF.

Only a few counts were recorded for this clone. The chain couples TRBV19 to TRBJ2-7; 12 bases are a match to TRBD1. CDR1 LNHDA and CDR2 SQIVND come from the germline V gene (reference sequence). Trimming cost V 4 bases and J 4 bases; bases outside gene matches: 5. CDR3 length equals 15 residues. CDR3 sequence (DNA): TGTGCCAGTAGTACGGGACAGGGGGCGTGGTACGAGCAGTACTTC. This sequence encodes CASSTGQGAWYEQYF.

V is TRBV5-1 and J is TRBJ2-5, with TRBD1 identical over 9 bases. CDR1 is SGHRS, CDR2 YFSETQ, per germline. This CDR3 is 15 amino acids long. Unmatched junction bases numbered 4, after V lost 4 bases and J lost 0 bases. The CDR3 region is CASSQGQGYQETQYF. The CDR3 nucleotides read TGCGCCAGCAGCCAAGGACAGGGGTACCAAGAGACCCAGTACTTC.

The V gene is TRBV11-2, the J gene TRBJ2-7, with TRBD2 identical over 10 bases. Germline V gives CDR1 SGHAT, CDR2 FQNNGV. J lost 2 bases, V lost 5 bases, and 15 bases had no gene match. The CDR3 runs to 18 residues. The CDR3 region is CASSARAGTSAPTYEQYF. CDR3 sequence (DNA): TGTGCCAGCAGCGCCAGAGCCGGGACTAGCGCACCAACCTACGAGCAGTACTTC.

This clone was observed a single time. The chain uses TRBV27 and TRBJ1-6; D is possibly TRBD1 (6 bases). Germline V CDR1 and CDR2: MNHEY, SMNVEV (reference sequence). The CDR3 sequence is 13 residues long. Trimming stripped 3 bases from V and 7 bases from J, with 7 bases between. CDR3 DNA: TGTGCCAGCAGTTTTAGGGGGAATTCACCCCTCCACTTT. This sequence encodes CASSFRGNSPLHF.

The genes are TRBV2 and TRBJ2-7; the D gene is possibly TRBD1 (6 bases). Between the trimmed V and J ends, which lost 7 bases and 5 bases, there was a span of 9 bases. This CDR3 has 11 residues. CDR1 is SNHLY and CDR2 is FYNNEI in the germline V gene. The CDR3 bases are TGTGCCAGCAACAGGGCGGACGAGCAGTACTTC. Encoded protein: CASNRADEQYF.

The chain recombines TRBV2 with TRBJ2-5; D uncertain. The CDR3 spans 11 residues. Looked up from germline, CDR1 is SNHLY and CDR2 is FYNNEI. The V and J ends lost 5 bases and 5 bases respectively, with 6 bases between them. The CDR3 sequence is CASSPIETQYF. In DNA, the CDR3 is TGTGCCAGCAGTCCAATTGAGACCCAGTACTTC.

The rearrangement links TRBV11-2 to TRBJ1-2; 7 bases agree with TRBD1. V lost 5 bases and J lost 8; bases outside the gene matches: 8. Germline V CDR1 and CDR2: SGHAT, FQNNGV. The CDR3 runs 13 residues. CDR3 amino acids: CASSLGQDRGYTF. The CDR3 DNA sequence: TGTGCCAGCAGCCTAGGACAGGACCGGGGCTACACCTTC.

V usage is TRBV5-1 and J usage is TRBJ1-2; 8 bases agree with TRBD1. CDR3 length: 14 amino acids. Trimming cost V 3 bases and J 6 bases; bases outside gene matches: 7. CDR1 is SGHRS and CDR2 is YFSETQ in the germline V gene. This chain's CDR3 is CASSSGTGFNGYTF. In DNA form, the CDR3 reads TGCGCCAGCAGCTCCGGGACAGGCTTTAATGGCTACACCTTC.

In its sample, this clone was seen a few times. The CDR3 region has the DNA TGTGCCACCAGCAGAGATCGGAGGAGCAATCAGCCCCAGCATTTT. Its protein product is CATSRDRRSNQPQHF. The rearrangement joins TRBV15 to TRBJ1-5; D gene uncertain. CDR3 length: 15 residues. Germline V lookup: CDR1 LNHNV, CDR2 YYDKDF (reference sequence). V lost 0 bases, J lost 1 base, and 7 bases lay in between.

The chain joins TRBV10-3 to TRBJ2-7; 7 nucleotides agree with TRBD1. V lost 0 bases to trimming and J lost 6 bases; unmatched junction nucleotides: 8. The CDR3 extends over 15 amino acids. Germline CDR1 and CDR2: ENHRY and SYGVKD. CDR3 coding DNA: TGTGCCATCAGTGAGTCACTACAAGGGACAGTCGAGCAGTACTTC. Protein: CAISESLQGTVEQYF.

The chain has TRBV7-2 and TRBJ2-1, with 9 bases identical to TRBD2. J lost 6 bases, V lost 1 base, and 13 bases had no gene match. From germline, CDR1 is SGHTA and CDR2 FQGNSA. The CDR3 totals 18 residues. The CDR3 here is CASSLVLIAGGPGNEQFF. CDR3 DNA: TGTGCCAGCAGCTTAGTTCTGATTGCGGGAGGGCCTGGCAATGAGCAGTTCTTC.

V usage is TRBV29-1 and J usage is TRBJ2-7; maybe TRBD1 (5 bases). Between the trimmed V and J ends, which lost 7 bases and 2 bases, there was a span of 21 bases. The CDR3 spans 15 residues. Germline V gives CDR1 SQVTM, CDR2 ANQGSEA. CDR3 loop: CSGLTSWGKTYEQYF. CDR3 coding DNA: TGCAGCGGTCTCACCTCTTGGGGCAAAACCTACGAGCAGTACTTC.

This rearrangement joins TRBV5-6 to TRBJ2-3; possible D gene TRBD1, 6 bases. The CDR3 has 19 amino acids. Germline V gene data show CDR1 as SGHDT and CDR2 as YYEEEE. Trimming removed 0 bases at V and 3 bases at J, with 23 bases between. The CDR3 region has the DNA TGTGCCAGCAGCTTGGTCGCGGGCTTTGGGGGCGGCGGAACAGATACGCAGTATTTT. This codes for CASSLVAGFGGGGTDTQYF.

The J gene is TRBJ1-4, the V gene TRBV6-5, with 7 bases fitting TRBD1. Germline V lookup: CDR1 MNHEY, CDR2 SVGAGI. The CDR3 is 14 amino acids. The trim removed 6 bases at V and 4 bases at J, leaving 5 bases unmatched. In DNA form, the CDR3 reads TGTGCCAGCAGCCCGACAGGGTTTAATGAAAAACTGTTTTTT. Its protein product is CASSPTGFNEKLFF.

A word on this clone: The sample contains more than one DNA sequence encoding this CDR3. The chain couples TRBV27 to TRBJ2-3, with a tentative D call TRBD1 (6 bases). Trimming took off 3 bases at V and 0 bases at J, with 7 bases between the two ends. The CDR3 is 14 residues long. Germline V gives CDR1 MNHEY, CDR2 SMNVEV (reference sequence). The CDR3 DNA follows: TGTGCCAGCAGTTTTGGGGGCAGCACAGATACGCAGTATTTT. Its protein is CASSFGGSTDTQYF.

The rearrangement links TRBV2 to TRBJ1-6; 8 bases align to TRBD1. V lost 9 bases and J lost 8; bases outside the gene matches: 9. The CDR3 is 14 residues long. CDR1 and CDR2 from the germline V gene are SNHLY and FYNNEI. In nucleotides, the CDR3 is TGTGCCAGTCACGGGACAGGTCTTTATTCACCCCTCCACTTT. Protein product: CASHGTGLYSPLHF.

Here the CDR3 reads CASSMGQDRGPSGANVLTF. CDR3 coding DNA: TGTGCCAGTAGTATGGGCCAGGACAGGGGCCCCTCTGGGGCCAACGTCCTGACTTTC. The chain joins TRBV19 to TRBJ2-6, with 9 positions matching TRBD1. Trimming cost V 3 bases and J 0 bases; bases outside gene matches: 9. Per the germline V gene, CDR1 is LNHDA and CDR2 is SQIVND (reference sequence). This CDR3 is built from 19 residues.

The DNA for the CDR3 is TGTGCCAGCAGTTACGCAGGGACAGGGGGAATTCAGCCCCAGCATTTT. It is translated as CASSYAGTGGIQPQHF. This chain uses TRBV6-6 with TRBJ1-5; 11 bases align to TRBD1. The V and J ends lost 2 bases and 6 bases, in that order; junction bases with no gene match: 6. Germline V gene data show CDR1 as MNHNY and CDR2 as SVGAGI (reference sequence). The CDR3 totals 16 residues.

The CDR3 reads CASSLRFTYEQYF. The CDR3 DNA is TGTGCCAGCAGCTTACGGTTTACCTACGAGCAGTACTTC. The chain couples TRBV13 to TRBJ2-7; D is unclear. With 2 bases removed from V and 2 bases from J, the gap between germline ends came to 7 bases. The CDR3 runs to 13 residues. Germline loops: CDR1 PRHDT, CDR2 FYEKMQ (reference sequence).

This clone was counted a single time. This chain uses TRBV11-2 with TRBJ1-1; 8 nucleotides align to TRBD1. The CDR3 is made up of 19 amino acids. Per germline, CDR1 SGHAT and CDR2 FQNNGV. J lost 7 bases, V lost 3 bases, and 22 bases had no gene match. The CDR3 nucleotides read TGTGCCAGCAGCTTGGTGGGACAGGAGGTTAGGCCGTTTAAAAGTGAAGCTTTCTTT. Its protein product is CASSLVGQEVRPFKSEAFF.

The chain has TRBV5-6 and TRBJ2-7; 8 bases are a match to TRBD2. V was pared by 4 bases and J by 0 bases, with 9 bases of the junction left unmatched. The germline gives CDR1 SGHDT, CDR2 YYEEEE. The CDR3 totals 16 residues. The CDR3 region has the DNA TGTGCCAGCAGCCTACGATCGGGGGGGAGCTCCTACGAGCAGTACTTC. This translates into CASSLRSGGSSYEQYF.